This TCR beta chain was obtained from a study of T cells in Graves' hyperthyroidism and ophthalmopathy. The germline gives CDR1 LGHDT, CDR2 YNNKEL (reference sequence). The CDR3 length is 19 residues. The ends lost 1 base at V and 0 bases at J; junction bases unmatched: 13. Regions amplified from RNA transcripts were the TCR beta CDR3 regions. First-round RT-PCR targeting the TCR CDR3 was performed with the HTBI primer set. TCRdb re-derived calls from the multiplex PCR reads in MiXCR, one entry per CDR3 protein. This table has around 350,000 distinct CDR3 sequences, about 15% appearing once. Patients with uncontrolled infections, other autoimmune diseases, pregnancy or lactation were excluded. Study conclusions and caveats: Blood also showed most of the thyroid clonotypes that were expanded above 0.001.

Worth noting for this clonotype: Its antigen is not known.

The TCR originated in a woman aged 30 to 39 with Graves' hyperthyroidism that later progressed to Graves' ophthalmopathy. The chain has TRBV3-1 and TRBJ2-3, with TRBD2 matching 7 bases. Sequenced material: blood. The CDR3 loop reads CASSQVWGGDGSSTDTQYF. The CDR3 bases are TGTGCCAGCAGCCAAGTATGGGGGGGTGACGGTTCTAGCACAGATACGCAGTATTTT.